The TCR beta chain described here comes from a study of metastatic and nonmetastatic thyroid tumors. Whole-study context: Across blood and tumor or nodule tissue, repertoires from malignant and benign thyroid patients were compared with one another. Study findings and constraints: The reported finding was significantly higher TCR beta diversity in malignant thyroid tumors relative to benign nodules, in blood and tumor.

CDR1 SGHTA and CDR2 FQGNSA come from the germline V gene. The ends were cut back, 6 bases at V and 5 bases at J, with 16 bases in the middle. CDR3 size: 14 residues. Thyroid surgery was performed in patients who had received no treatment beforehand. Note on this clone: Its antigen is undetermined.

TCRdb re-analyzed the PCR reads using MiXCR. The table has 40,000 or so clones, approximately 51% seen once. The chain employs TRBV7-2 and TRBJ2-5, with D possibly TRBD1 on 8 matching bases. The sequenced material came from tumor tissue. This sequence originates from a male donor with papillary thyroid cancer or a benign thyroid nodule (not recorded which). Some clones in this sample may be carry-over from other donors' samples. The CDR3 DNA reads TGTGCCAGCAGACAGGGGGGGAGTGGGGAGACCCAGTACTTC. It codes for CASRQGGSGETQYF.